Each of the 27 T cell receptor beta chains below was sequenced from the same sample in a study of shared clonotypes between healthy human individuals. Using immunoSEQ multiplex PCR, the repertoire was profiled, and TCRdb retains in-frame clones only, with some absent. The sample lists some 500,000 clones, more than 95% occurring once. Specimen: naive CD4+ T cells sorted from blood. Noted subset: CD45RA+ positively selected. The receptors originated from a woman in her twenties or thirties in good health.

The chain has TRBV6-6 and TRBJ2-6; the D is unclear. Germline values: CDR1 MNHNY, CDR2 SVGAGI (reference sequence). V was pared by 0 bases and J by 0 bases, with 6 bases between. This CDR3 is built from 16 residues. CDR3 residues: CASSYSQTSGANVLTF. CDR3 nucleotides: TGTGCCAGCAGTTACTCGCAAACCTCTGGGGCCAACGTCCTGACTTTC.

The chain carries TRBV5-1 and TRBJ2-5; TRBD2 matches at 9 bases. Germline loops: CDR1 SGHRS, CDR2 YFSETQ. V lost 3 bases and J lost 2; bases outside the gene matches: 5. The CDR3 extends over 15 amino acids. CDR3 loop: CASSWALAGQETQYF. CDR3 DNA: TGCGCCAGCAGCTGGGCGCTAGCGGGACAAGAGACCCAGTACTTC.

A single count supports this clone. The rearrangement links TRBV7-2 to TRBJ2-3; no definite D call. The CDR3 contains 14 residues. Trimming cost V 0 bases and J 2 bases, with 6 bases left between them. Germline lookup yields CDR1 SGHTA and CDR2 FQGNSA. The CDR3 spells CASSLATYTDTQYF. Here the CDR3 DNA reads TGTGCCAGCAGCTTAGCAACCTACACAGATACGCAGTATTTT.

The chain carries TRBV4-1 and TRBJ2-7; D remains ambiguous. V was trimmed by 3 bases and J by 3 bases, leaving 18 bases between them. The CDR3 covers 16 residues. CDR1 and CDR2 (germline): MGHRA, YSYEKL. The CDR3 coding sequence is TGCGCCAGCAGCCAGGGTCTGTCGCGGACGGACTACGAGCAGTACTTC. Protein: CASSQGLSRTDYEQYF.

The CDR3 DNA sequence: TGTGCCAGCAGCGTACAGGGCCTCCGGGAGCTGTTTTTT. Amino acid sequence: CASSVQGLRELFF. The V and J genes are TRBV5-4 and TRBJ2-2; perhaps TRBD1 as D (6 bases). Germline CDR1 and CDR2: SGHNT and YYREEE (reference sequence). This CDR3 contains 13 residues. Trimming left V 4 bases short and J 9 bases short, with 13 bases between.

CDR3 protein: CASSLDSSYEQYF. The CDR3 DNA is TGTGCCAGCAGCTTGGACAGCAGCTACGAGCAGTACTTC. V usage is TRBV7-8 and J usage is TRBJ2-7; weak D call: TRBD1 (6 bases). V was clipped by 3 bases and J by 3 bases, with 9 bases between them. The CDR3 is 13 amino acids. From germline, CDR1 is SGHVS and CDR2 FQNEAQ.

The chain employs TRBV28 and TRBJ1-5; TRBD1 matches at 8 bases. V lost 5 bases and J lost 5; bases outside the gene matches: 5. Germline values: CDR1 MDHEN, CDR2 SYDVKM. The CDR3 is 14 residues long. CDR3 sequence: CASSTDREDQPQHF. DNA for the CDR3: TGTGCCAGCAGTACGGACAGGGAGGATCAGCCCCAGCATTTT.

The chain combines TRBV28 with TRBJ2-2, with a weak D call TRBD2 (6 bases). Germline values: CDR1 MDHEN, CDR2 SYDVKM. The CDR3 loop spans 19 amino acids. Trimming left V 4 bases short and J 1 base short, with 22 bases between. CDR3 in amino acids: CASSWPRGWDTRNTGELFF. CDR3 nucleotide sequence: TGTGCCAGCAGTTGGCCGCGGGGTTGGGATACGAGGAACACCGGGGAGCTGTTTTTT. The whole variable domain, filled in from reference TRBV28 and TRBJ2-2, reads DVKVTQSSRYLVKRTGEKVFLECVQDMDHENMFWYRQDPGLGLRLIYFSYDVKMKEKGDIPEGYSVSREKKERFSLILESASTNQTSMYLCASSWPRGWDTRNTGELFFGEGSRLTVL.

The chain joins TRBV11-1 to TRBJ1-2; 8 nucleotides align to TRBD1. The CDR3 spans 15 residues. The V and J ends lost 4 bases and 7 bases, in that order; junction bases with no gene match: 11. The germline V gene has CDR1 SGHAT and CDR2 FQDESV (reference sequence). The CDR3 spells CASSSQTGEVGGYTF. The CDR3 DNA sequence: TGTGCCAGCAGCTCCCAGACAGGGGAAGTCGGTGGCTACACCTTC.

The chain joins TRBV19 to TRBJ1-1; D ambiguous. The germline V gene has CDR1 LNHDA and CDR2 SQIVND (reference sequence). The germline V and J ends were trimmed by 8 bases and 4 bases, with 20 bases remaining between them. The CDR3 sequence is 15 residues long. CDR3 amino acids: CASDKRESVATEAFF. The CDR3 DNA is TGTGCCAGTGATAAGAGGGAGTCAGTAGCCACTGAAGCTTTCTTT.

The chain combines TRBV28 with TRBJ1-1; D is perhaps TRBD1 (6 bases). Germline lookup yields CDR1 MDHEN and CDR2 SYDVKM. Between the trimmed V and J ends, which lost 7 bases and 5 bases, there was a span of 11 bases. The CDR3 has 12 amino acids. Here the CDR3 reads CASITGRTEAFF. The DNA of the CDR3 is TGTGCCAGCATCACAGGGAGGACTGAAGCTTTCTTT.

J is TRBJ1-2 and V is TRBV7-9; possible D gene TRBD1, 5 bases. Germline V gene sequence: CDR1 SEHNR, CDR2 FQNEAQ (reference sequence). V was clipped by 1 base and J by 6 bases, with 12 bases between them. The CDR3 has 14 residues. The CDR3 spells CASSLEGGAHGYTF. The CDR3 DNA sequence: TGTGCCAGCAGCTTAGAGGGAGGGGCCCATGGCTACACCTTC. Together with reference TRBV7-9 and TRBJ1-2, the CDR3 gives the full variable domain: DTGVSQNPRHKITKRGQNVTFRCDPISEHNRLYWYRQTLGQGPEFLTYFQNEAQLEKSRLLSDRFSAERPKGSFSTLEIQRTEQGDSAMYLCASSLEGGAHGYTFGSGTRLTVV.

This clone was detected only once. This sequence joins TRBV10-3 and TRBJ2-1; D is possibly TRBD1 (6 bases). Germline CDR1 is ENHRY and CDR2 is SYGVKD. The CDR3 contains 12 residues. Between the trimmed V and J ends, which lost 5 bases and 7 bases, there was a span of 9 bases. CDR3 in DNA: TGTGCCATCAGTAGGACAGTAAATGAGCAGTTCTTC. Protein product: CAISRTVNEQFF.

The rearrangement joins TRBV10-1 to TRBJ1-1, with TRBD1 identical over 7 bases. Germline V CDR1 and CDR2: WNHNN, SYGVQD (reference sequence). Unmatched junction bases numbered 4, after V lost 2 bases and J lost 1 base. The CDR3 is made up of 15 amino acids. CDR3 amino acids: CASSERRTGNTEAFF. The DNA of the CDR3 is TGCGCCAGCAGTGAGAGACGGACAGGGAACACTGAAGCTTTCTTT.

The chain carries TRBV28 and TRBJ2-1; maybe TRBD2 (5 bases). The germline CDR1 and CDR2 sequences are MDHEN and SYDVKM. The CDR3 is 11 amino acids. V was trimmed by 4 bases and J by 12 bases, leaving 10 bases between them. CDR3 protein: CASSWNEGQFF. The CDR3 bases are TGTGCCAGCAGTTGGAATGAGGGGCAGTTCTTC.

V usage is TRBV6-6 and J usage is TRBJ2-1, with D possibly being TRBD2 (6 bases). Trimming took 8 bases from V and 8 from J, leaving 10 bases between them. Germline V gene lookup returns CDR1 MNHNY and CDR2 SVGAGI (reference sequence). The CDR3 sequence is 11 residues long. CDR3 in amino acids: CASGDFHEQFF. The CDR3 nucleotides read TGTGCCAGCGGGGACTTTCATGAGCAGTTCTTC.

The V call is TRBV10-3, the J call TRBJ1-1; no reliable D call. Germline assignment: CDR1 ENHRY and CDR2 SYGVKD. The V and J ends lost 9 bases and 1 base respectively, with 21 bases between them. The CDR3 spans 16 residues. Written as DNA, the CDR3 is TGTGCCATTAGCCCCCCTACCAGAACCCCGAACACTGAAGCTTTCTTT. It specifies CAISPPTRTPNTEAFF.

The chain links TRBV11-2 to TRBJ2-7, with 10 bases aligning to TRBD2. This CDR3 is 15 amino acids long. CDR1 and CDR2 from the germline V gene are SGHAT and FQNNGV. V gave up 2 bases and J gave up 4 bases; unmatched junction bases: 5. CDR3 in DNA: TGTGCCAGCAGCTTATCTAGCGGGAGTTTATACGAGCAGTACTTC. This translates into CASSLSSGSLYEQYF. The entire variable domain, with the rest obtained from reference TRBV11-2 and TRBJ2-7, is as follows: EAGVAQSPRYKIIEKRQSVAFWCNPISGHATLYWYQQILGQGPKLLIQFQNNGVVDDSQLPKDRFSAERLKGVDSTLKIQPAKLEDSAVYLCASSLSSGSLYEQYFGPGTRLTVT.

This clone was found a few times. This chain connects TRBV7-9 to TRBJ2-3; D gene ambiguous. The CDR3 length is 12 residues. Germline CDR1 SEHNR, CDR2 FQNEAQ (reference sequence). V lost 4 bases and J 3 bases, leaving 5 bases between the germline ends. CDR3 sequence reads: CASSSGTDTQYF. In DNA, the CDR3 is TGTGCCAGCAGCTCCGGGACAGATACGCAGTATTTT.

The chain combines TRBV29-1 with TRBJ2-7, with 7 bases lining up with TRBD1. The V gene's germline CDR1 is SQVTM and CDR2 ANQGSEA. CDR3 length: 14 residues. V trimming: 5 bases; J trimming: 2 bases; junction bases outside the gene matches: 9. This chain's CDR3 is CSVRDRAPTYEQYF. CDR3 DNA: TGCAGCGTTCGAGACAGGGCCCCAACCTACGAGCAGTACTTC.

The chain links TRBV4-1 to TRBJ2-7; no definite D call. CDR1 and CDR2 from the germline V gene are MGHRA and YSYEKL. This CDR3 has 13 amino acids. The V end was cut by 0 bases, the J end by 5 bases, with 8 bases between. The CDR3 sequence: CASSQDLRDEQYF. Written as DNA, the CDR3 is TGCGCCAGCAGCCAAGATCTTCGAGACGAGCAGTACTTC.

As DNA, the CDR3 is TGTGCCAGCAGTTACGGGTCGGGACAGGCCCCCACTGAAGCTTTCTTT. It specifies CASSYGSGQAPTEAFF. This chain uses TRBV6-5 with TRBJ1-1; 8 positions agree with TRBD1. CDR1 is MNHEY and CDR2 is SVGAGI in the germline V gene. CDR3 length equals 16 residues. The V gene end was trimmed by 2 bases and the J gene end by 4 bases; junction bases not matched to a gene: 9.

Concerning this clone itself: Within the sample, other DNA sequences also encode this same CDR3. The CDR3: CASSLDSNQPQHF. The CDR3 DNA follows: TGCGCCAGCAGCCTAGATAGCAATCAGCCCCAGCATTTT. This chain links TRBV5-1 with TRBJ1-5; D not certain. The length of the CDR3 is 13 residues. Trimming shortened V by 4 bases and J by 0 bases, and 5 bases separated the two germline ends. Germline V gives CDR1 SGHRS, CDR2 YFSETQ.

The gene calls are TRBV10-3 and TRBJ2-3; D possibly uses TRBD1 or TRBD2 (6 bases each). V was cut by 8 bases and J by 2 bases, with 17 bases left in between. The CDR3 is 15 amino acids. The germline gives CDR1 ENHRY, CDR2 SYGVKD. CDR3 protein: CAISWGAKFTDTQYF. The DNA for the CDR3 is TGTGCCATCTCATGGGGGGCCAAATTCACAGATACGCAGTATTTT.

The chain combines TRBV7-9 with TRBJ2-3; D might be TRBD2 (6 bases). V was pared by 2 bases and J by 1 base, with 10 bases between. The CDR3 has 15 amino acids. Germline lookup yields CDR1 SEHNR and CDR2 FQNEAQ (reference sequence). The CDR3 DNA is TGTGCCAGCAGCTTAACGGAGCGGGGCACAGATACGCAGTATTTT. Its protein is CASSLTERGTDTQYF.

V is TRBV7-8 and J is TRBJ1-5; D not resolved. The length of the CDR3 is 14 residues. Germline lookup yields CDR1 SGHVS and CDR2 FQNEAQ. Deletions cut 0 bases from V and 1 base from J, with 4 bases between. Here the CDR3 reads CASSLARSNQPQHF. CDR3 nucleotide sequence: TGTGCCAGCAGCTTAGCCAGGAGCAATCAGCCCCAGCATTTT.

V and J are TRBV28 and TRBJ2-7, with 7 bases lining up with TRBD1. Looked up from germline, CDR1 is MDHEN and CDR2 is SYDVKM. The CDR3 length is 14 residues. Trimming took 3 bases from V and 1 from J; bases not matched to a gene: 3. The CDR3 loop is CASSLDRTSYEQYF. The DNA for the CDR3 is TGTGCCAGCAGTTTGGACAGGACATCCTACGAGCAGTACTTC.